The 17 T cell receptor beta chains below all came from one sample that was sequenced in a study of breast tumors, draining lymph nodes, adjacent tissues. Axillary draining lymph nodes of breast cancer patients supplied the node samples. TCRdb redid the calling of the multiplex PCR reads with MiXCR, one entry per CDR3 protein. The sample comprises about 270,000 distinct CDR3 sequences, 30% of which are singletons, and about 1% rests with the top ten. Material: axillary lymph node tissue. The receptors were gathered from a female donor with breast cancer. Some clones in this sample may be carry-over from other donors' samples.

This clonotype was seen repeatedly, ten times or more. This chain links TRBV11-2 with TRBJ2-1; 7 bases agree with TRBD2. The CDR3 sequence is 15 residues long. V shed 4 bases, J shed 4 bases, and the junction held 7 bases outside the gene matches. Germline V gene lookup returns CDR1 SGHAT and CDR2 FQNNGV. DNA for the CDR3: TGTGCCAGCAGCTCAAGCGGGGCCTTATACAATGAGCAGTTCTTC. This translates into CASSSSGALYNEQFF. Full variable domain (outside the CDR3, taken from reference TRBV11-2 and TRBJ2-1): EAGVAQSPRYKIIEKRQSVAFWCNPISGHATLYWYQQILGQGPKLLIQFQNNGVVDDSQLPKDRFSAERLKGVDSTLKIQPAKLEDSAVYLCASSSSGALYNEQFFGPGTRLTVL.

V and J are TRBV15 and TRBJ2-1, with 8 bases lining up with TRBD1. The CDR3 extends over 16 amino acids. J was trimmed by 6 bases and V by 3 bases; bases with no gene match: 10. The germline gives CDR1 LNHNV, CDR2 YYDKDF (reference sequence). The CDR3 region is CATSSYSRDRRNEQFF. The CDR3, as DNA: TGTGCCACCAGCAGTTACTCGAGGGACAGGCGCAATGAGCAGTTCTTC.

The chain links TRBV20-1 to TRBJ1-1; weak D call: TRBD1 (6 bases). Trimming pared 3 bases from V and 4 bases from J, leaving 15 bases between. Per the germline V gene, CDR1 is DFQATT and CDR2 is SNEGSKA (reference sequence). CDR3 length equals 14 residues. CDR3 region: CSASPILGGTEAFF. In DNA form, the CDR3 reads TGCAGTGCTAGCCCTATCTTAGGGGGCACTGAAGCTTTCTTT.

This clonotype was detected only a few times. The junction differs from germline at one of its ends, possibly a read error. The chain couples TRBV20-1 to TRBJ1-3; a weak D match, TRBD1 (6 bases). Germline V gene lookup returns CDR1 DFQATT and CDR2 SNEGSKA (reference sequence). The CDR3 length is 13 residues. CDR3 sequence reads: CSAKGVSGNAIYF. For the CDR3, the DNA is TGCAGTGCTAAGGGGGTATCAGGAAACGCCATATATTTT.

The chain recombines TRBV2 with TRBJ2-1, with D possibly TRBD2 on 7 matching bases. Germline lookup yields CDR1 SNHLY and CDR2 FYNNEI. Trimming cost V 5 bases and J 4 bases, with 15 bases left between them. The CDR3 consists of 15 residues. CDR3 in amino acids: CASSMGGARYNEQFF. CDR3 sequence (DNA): TGTGCCAGCAGTATGGGGGGGGCGCGTTACAATGAGCAGTTCTTC.

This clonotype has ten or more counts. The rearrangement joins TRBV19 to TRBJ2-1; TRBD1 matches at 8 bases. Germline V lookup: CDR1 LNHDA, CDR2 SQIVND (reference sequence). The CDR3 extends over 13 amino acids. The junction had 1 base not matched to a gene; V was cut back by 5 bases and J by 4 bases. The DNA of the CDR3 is TGTGCCAGTAGTCGACAGGGGTACAATGAGCAGTTCTTC. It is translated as CASSRQGYNEQFF.

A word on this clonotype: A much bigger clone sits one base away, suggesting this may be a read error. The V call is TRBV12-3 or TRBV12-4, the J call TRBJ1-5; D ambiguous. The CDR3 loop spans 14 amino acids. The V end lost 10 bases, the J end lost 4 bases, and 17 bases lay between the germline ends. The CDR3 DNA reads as TGTGCCAACACCACTGGGCGGGGAAATCAGCCCCAGCATTTT. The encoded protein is CANTTGRGNQPQHF.

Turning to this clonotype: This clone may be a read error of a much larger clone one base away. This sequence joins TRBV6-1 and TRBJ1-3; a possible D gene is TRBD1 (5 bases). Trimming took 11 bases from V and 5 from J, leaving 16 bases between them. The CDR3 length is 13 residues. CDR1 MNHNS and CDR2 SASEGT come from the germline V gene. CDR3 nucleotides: TGTGCCGGCAATCTGGGGGAGAGAAACACCATATATTTT. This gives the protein CAGNLGERNTIYF.

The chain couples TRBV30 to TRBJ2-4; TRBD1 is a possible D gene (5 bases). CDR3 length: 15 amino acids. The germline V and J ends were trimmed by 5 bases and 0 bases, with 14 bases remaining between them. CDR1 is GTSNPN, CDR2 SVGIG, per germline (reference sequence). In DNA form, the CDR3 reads TGTGCCTGGGGGGCCCCGCTAATAGCCAAAAACATTCAGTACTTC. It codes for CAWGAPLIAKNIQYF. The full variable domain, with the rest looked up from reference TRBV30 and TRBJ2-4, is SQTIHQWPATLVQPVGSPLSLECTVEGTSNPNLYWYRQAAGRGLQLLFYSVGIGQISSEVPQNLSASRPQDRQFILSSKKLLLSDSGFYLCAWGAPLIAKNIQYFGAGTRLSVL.

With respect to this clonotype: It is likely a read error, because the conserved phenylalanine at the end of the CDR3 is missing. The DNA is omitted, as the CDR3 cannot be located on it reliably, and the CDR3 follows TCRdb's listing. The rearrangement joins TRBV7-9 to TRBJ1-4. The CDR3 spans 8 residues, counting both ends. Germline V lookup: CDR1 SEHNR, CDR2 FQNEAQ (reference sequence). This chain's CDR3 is CASSTSGR.

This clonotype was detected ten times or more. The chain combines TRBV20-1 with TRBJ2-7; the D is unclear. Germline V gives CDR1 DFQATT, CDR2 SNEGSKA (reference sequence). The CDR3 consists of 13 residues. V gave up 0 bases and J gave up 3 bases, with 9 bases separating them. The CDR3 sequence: CSARDARFYEQYF. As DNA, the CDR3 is TGCAGTGCTAGAGATGCCCGGTTCTACGAGCAGTACTTC.

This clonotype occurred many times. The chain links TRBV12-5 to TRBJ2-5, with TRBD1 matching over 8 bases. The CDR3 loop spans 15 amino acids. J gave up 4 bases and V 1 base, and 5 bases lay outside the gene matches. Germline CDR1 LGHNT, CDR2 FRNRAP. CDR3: CASGLGGTGRETQYF. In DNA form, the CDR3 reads TGTGCTAGTGGTTTGGGGGGGACAGGAAGAGAGACCCAGTACTTC.

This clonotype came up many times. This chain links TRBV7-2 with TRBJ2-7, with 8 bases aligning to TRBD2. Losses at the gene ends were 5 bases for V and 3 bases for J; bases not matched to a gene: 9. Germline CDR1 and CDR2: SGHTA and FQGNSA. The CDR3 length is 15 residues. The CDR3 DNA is TGTGCCAGCAGCATACGGGGGGGGTATGACTACGAGCAGTACTTC. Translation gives CASSIRGGYDYEQYF.

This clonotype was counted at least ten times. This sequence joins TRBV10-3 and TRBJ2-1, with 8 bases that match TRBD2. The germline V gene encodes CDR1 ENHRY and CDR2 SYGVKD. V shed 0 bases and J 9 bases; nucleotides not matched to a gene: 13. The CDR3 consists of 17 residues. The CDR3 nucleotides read TGTGCCATCAGTGAGTCGGGGGGCGGGAGGCGGGGAGGTGAGCAGTTCTTC. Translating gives CAISESGGGRRGGEQFF.

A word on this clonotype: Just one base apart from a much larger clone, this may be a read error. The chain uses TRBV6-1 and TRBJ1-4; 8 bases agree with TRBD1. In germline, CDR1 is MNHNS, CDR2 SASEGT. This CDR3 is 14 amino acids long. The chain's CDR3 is CASSVLDRAEKPFF. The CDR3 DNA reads TGTGCCAGCAGTGTATTGGACAGGGCTGAAAAACCGTTTTTT.

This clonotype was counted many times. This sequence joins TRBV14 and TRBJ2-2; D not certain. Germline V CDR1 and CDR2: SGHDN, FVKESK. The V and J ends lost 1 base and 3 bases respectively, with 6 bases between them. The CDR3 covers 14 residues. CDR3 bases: TGTGCCAGCAGCCAAGTCCGTTACACCGGGGAGCTGTTTTTT. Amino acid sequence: CASSQVRYTGELFF.

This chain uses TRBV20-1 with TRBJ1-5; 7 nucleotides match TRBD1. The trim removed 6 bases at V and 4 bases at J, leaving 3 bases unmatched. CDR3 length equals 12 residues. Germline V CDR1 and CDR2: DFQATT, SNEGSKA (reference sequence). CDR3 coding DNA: TGCAGTGCCGAGGGACAGAATCAGCCCCAGCATTTT. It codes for CSAEGQNQPQHF.